Below, 13 T cell receptor beta chains from the same sample are listed, as sequenced in a study of T cell responses to AZD1222 COVID-19 vaccine. Clones were read by immunoSEQ multiplex PCR, and TCRdb kept only the in-frame ones, dropping some. This table has roughly 100,000 clones, approximately 91% appearing once. The sample consisted of peripheral blood, taken 28 days after the second AZD1222 dose. These receptor sequences come from an adult who received the AZD1222 COVID-19 vaccine.

This chain links TRBV29-1 with TRBJ2-1; maybe TRBD2 (6 bases). This CDR3 is 13 amino acids long. The germline V and J ends were trimmed by 6 bases and 7 bases, with 16 bases remaining between them. Germline values: CDR1 SQVTM, CDR2 ANQGSEA. CDR3 protein: CSVDRGTFNEQFF. Here the CDR3 DNA reads TGCAGCGTCGACCGCGGGACGTTTAATGAGCAGTTCTTC.

The V gene is TRBV27, the J gene TRBJ1-6; D is perhaps TRBD1 (6 bases). CDR3 length: 14 amino acids. Germline CDR1 reads MNHEY; CDR2 reads SMNVEV (reference sequence). Trimming cost V 6 bases and J 10 bases, with 16 bases left between them. CDR3 protein: CASSRYRVGSPLHF. The CDR3, as DNA: TGTGCCAGCAGCCGCTACAGGGTAGGCTCACCCCTCCACTTT.

The genes are TRBV28 and TRBJ1-2; TRBD1 is a possible D gene (6 bases). The CDR3 sequence is 13 residues long. In germline, CDR1 is MDHEN, CDR2 SYDVKM. V lost 6 bases and J 8 bases, leaving 16 bases between the germline ends. In DNA, the CDR3 is TGTGCCAGCAGATTAGCCGCAGGGGACGGCTACACCTTC. This translates into CASRLAAGDGYTF.

Only one count was recorded for this clone. V usage is TRBV6-5 and J usage is TRBJ2-3; TRBD1 matches 10 bases. The CDR3 has 15 residues. Germline-derived CDR1 and CDR2 are MNHEY and SVGAGI. With V trimmed by 6 bases and J by 9 bases, 12 bases remained unmatched. The CDR3, as DNA: TGTGCCAGCAGGAAGGGGACAGGGGACCTCCTAACGCAGTATTTT. It encodes CASRKGTGDLLTQYF.

The chain couples TRBV19 to TRBJ1-1, with unresolved D. The length of the CDR3 is 14 residues. The V end was cut by 6 bases, the J end by 1 base, with 12 bases between. In germline, CDR1 is LNHDA, CDR2 SQIVND (reference sequence). The CDR3 is CASRGWTANTEAFF. The CDR3 region has the DNA TGTGCCAGTAGGGGATGGACGGCGAACACTGAAGCTTTCTTT. The variable domain in full, with the rest retrieved from reference TRBV19 and TRBJ1-1, is DGGITQSPKYLFRKEGQNVTLSCEQNLNHDAMYWYRQDPGQGLRLIYYSQIVNDFQKGDIAEGYSVSREKKESFPLTVTSAQKNPTAFYLCASRGWTANTEAFFGQGTRLTVV.

This clone has a single count. This sequence joins TRBV28 and TRBJ1-5, with 7 bases identical to TRBD1. From germline, CDR1 is MDHEN and CDR2 SYDVKM. This CDR3 has 15 amino acids. With V trimmed by 8 bases and J by 4 bases, 11 bases remained unmatched. CDR3 loop: CASSPIKGANQPQHF. CDR3 in DNA: TGTGCCAGCTCCCCGATTAAGGGGGCTAATCAGCCCCAGCATTTT.

The genes are TRBV7-9 and TRBJ2-5; D not certain. Per germline, CDR1 SEHNR and CDR2 FQNEAQ (reference sequence). The V end was cut by 6 bases, the J end by 0 bases, with 11 bases between. This CDR3 is built from 14 residues. This chain's CDR3 is CASSSDVYQETQYF. The CDR3 bases are TGTGCCAGCAGTTCTGACGTCTACCAAGAGACCCAGTACTTC. Full variable domain (rest looked up from reference TRBV7-9 and TRBJ2-5): DTGVSQNPRHKITKRGQNVTFRCDPISEHNRLYWYRQTLGQGPEFLTYFQNEAQLEKSRLLSDRFSAERPKGSFSTLEIQRTEQGDSAMYLCASSSDVYQETQYFGPGTRLLVL.

The chain recombines TRBV9 with TRBJ2-5; 8 positions match TRBD2. CDR3 length: 14 amino acids. Germline assignment: CDR1 SGDLS and CDR2 YYNGEE. Losses at the gene ends were 3 bases for V and 5 bases for J; bases not matched to a gene: 6. The CDR3 DNA reads TGTGCCAGCAGCGCGAGAGCGGGAGTGGAGACCCAGTACTTC. Amino acid sequence: CASSARAGVETQYF.

This chain joins TRBV9 and TRBJ1-5, with 9 bases that match TRBD1. Germline V gene data show CDR1 as SGDLS and CDR2 as YYNGEE. With 4 bases clipped from V and 6 bases from J, the junction kept 8 bases outside the gene matches. This CDR3 is 15 amino acids long. CDR3 coding DNA: TGTGCCAGCAGCCCGGGACAGGGTGGGGGTCAGCCCCAGCATTTT. Its protein is CASSPGQGGGQPQHF.

The table lists this clone with a count of one. The chain has TRBV15 and TRBJ2-3; unclear D gene. Germline V gene lookup returns CDR1 LNHNV and CDR2 YYDKDF (reference sequence). The CDR3 is 12 amino acids. V lost 1 base and J lost 9, with 8 bases in between. The CDR3 loop reads CATSRAEPTQYF. The CDR3 bases are TGTGCCACCAGCAGAGCGGAGCCGACGCAGTATTTT.

The gene calls are TRBV19 and TRBJ1-1; D is uncertain. The CDR3 is 16 amino acids. V was clipped by 3 bases and J by 1 base, with 15 bases between them. Germline lookup yields CDR1 LNHDA and CDR2 SQIVND (reference sequence). This CDR3 reads CASSIPLGNGNTEAFF. The CDR3 nucleotides read TGTGCCAGTAGTATCCCCCTGGGGAACGGGAACACTGAAGCTTTCTTT.

This clone occurred a few times. The rearrangement uses TRBV15 and TRBJ1-3; tentatively, D is TRBD1 (6 bases). The V end was cut by 3 bases, the J end by 0 bases, with 12 bases between. The CDR3 runs 16 residues. Germline-derived CDR1 and CDR2 are LNHNV and YYDKDF (reference sequence). CDR3 sequence: CATSRDSPFSGNTIYF. The CDR3 nucleotides are TGTGCCACCAGCAGGGACAGTCCTTTCTCTGGAAACACCATATATTTT.

V gene TRBV4-3 combines with J gene TRBJ1-3; 7 bases line up with TRBD1. Trimming removed 0 bases from V and 2 bases from J; junction bases left unmatched: 1. CDR1 is LGHNA and CDR2 is YSLEER in the germline V gene. This CDR3 is built from 15 residues. CDR3: CASSQEGGAGNTIYF. The CDR3, as DNA: TGCGCCAGCAGCCAAGAAGGGGGCGCTGGAAACACCATATATTTT.